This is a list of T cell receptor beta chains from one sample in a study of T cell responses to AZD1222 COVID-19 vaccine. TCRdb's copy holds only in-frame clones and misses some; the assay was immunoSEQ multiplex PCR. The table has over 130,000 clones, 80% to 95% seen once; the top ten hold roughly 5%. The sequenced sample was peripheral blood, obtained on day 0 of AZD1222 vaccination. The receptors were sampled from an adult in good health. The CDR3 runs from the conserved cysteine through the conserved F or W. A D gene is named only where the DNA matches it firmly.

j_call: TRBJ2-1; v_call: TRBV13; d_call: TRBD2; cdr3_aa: CASSFRDYRNEQFF
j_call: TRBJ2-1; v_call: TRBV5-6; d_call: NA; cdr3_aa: CASSSPGGDLDNEQFF
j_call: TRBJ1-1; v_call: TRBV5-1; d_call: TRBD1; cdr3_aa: CASSQVDRATEAFF
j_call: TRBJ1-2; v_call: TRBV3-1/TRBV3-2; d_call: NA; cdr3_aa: CASSQGVSPGYGYTF
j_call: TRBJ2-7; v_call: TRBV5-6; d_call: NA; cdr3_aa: CASSLSGEVTSYEQYF
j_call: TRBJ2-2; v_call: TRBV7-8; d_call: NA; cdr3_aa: CASSFRGGADTGELFF
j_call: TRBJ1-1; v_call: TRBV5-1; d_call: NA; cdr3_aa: CASSSQNRVGTEAFF
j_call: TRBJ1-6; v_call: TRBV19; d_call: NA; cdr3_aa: CASSMWGNSPLHF
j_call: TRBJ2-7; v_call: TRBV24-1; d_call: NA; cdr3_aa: CATSDSGVGKEQYF
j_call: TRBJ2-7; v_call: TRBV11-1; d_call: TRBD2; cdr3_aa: CASSLFLAGGYEQYF
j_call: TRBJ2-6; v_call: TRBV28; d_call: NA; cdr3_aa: CASSYERGRRQDSGANVLTF
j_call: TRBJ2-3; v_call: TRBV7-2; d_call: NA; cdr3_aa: CASSLQRVSTDTQYF
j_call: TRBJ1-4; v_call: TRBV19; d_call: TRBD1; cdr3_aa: CASSIRTGANEKLFF
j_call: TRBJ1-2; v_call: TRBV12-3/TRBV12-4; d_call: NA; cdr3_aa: CASSLILRYGYTF
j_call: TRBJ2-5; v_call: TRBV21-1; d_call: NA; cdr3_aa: CASTPDPAETQYF
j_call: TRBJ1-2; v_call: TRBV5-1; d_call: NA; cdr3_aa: CASSLHRQEDGYTF
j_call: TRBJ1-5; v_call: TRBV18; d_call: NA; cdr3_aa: CASSELPNDQPQHF
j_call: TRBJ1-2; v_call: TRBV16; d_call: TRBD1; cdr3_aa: CASSHPTGNYGYTF
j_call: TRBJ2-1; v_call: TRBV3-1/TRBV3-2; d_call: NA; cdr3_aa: CASSLTAFSNEQFF
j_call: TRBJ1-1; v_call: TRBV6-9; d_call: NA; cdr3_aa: CASTPEGARYRNTEAFF
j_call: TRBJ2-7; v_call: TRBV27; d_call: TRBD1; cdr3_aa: CASSPYATGLGVEQYF
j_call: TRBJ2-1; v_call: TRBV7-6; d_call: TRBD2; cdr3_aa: CASSSRLAGFNEQFF
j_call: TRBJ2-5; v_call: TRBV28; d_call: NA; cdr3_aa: CASSLSGDTETQYF
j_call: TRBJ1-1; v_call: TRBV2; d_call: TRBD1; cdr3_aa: CASSAFVGTGGTEAFF
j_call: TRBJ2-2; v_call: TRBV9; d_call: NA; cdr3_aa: CASSVDILVSGELFF
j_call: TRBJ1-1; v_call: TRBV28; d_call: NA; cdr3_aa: CASSLGLEAFF
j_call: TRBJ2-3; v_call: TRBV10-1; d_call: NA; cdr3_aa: CASSLGRDTQYF
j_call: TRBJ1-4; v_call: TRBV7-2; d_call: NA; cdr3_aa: CASSPTRGQGRKLFF
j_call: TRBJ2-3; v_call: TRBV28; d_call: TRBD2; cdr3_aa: CASSKLDYIGRADTQYF
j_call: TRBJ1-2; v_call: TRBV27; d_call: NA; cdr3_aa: CASSFFVGSNYGYTF
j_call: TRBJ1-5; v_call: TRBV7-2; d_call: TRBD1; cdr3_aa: CASSFGGTVNQPQHF
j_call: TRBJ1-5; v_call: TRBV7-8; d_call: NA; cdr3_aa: CASSLVGNSNQPQHF
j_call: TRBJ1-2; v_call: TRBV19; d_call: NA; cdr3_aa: CASSMEDAGYTF
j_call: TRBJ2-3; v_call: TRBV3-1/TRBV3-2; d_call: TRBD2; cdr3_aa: CASSTGVLAGGVGTDTQYF
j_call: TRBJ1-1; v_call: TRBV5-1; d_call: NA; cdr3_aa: CASSPPNGPNTEAFF
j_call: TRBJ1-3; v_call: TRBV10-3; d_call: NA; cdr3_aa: CAIRWTDGNTIYF
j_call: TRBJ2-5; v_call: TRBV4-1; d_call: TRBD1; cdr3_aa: CASSQADGPTGMRETQYF
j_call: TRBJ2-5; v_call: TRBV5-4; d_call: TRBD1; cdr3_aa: CASSPSRGETQYF
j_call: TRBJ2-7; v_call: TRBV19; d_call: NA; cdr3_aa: CASSIDGDEQYF
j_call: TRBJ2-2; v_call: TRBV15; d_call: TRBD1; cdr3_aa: CATSSPRGTGGSTGELFF
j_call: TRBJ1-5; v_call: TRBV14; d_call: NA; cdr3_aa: CASSQGRGQPQHF
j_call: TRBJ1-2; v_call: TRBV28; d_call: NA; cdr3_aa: CASNRGGAPYGYTF
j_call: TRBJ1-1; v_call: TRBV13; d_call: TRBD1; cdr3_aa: CASSPATGAVGTEAFF
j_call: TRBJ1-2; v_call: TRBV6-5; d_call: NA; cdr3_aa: CASRLEGNINYGYTF
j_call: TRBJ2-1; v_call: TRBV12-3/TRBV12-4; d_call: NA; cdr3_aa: CASRFTSPNEQFF
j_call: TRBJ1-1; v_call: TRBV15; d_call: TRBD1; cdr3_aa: CATSFRTGDNPEAFF
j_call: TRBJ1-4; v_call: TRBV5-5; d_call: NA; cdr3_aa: CASSTSPSPTNEKLFF
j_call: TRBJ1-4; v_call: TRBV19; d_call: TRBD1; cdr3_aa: CASNNRDRDEKLFF
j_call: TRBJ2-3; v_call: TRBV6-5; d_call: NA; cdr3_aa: CASTREDTQYF
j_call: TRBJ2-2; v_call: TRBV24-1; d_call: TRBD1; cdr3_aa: CATGTGYGELFF
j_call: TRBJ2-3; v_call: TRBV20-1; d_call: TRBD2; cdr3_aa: CSASKRFGGTTDTQYF